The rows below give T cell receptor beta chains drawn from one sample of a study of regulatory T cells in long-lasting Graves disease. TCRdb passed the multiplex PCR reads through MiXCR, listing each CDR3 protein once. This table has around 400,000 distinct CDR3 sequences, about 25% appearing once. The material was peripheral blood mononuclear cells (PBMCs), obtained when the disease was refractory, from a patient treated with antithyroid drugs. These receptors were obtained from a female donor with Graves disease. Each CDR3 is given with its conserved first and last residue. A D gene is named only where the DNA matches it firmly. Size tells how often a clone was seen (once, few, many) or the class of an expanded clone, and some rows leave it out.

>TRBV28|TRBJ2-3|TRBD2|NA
CASRRTSGRLDTQYF
TGTGCCAGCAGAAGGACTAGCGGGAGATTGGATACGCAGTATTTT
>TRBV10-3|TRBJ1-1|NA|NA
CAISDRGPPNTEAFF
TGTGCCATCAGTGACCGGGGACCCCCGAACACTGAAGCTTTCTTT
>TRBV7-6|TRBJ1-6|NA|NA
CASSLARRDYFNSPLHF
TGTGCCAGCAGCTTAGCACGGAGGGACTACTTTAATTCACCCCTCCACTTT
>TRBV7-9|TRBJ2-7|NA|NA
CASSSSIWTGIQGYEQYF
TGTGCCAGCAGCTCGAGTATATGGACCGGGATTCAGGGCTACGAGCAGTACTTC
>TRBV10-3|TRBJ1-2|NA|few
CAISEFGQNYGYTF
TGTGCCATCAGTGAGTTTGGGCAGAACTATGGCTACACCTTC
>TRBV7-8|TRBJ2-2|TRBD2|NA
CASRTSGINGEPFF
TGTGCCAGCAGAACTAGCGGGATTAACGGGGAGCCGTTTTTT
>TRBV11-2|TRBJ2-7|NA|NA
CASSWTLDTDYEQYF
TGTGCCAGCAGCTGGACCTTAGACACTGACTACGAGCAGTACTTC
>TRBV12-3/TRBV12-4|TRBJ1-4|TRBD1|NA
CASSRRDRGKNEELFF
TGTGCCAGCAGTCGAAGGGACAGGGGGAAAAATGAAGAACTGTTTTTT
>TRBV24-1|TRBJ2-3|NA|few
CATSDFKGTSTDTQYF
TGTGCCACCAGTGATTTTAAGGGGACTAGCACAGATACGCAGTATTTT
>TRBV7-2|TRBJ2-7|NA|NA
CASSQGIAGPYEQYF
TGCGCCAGCAGCCAAGGTATCGCAGGACCCTACGAGCAGTACTTC
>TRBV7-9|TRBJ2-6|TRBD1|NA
CTSSAPTGSEANVPTF
TGTACCAGCAGCGCCCCGACAGGGAGTGAGGCCAACGTCCCGACTTTC
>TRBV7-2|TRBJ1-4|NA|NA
CASSPTNHPGLEVNEKLFF
TGTGCCAGCAGCCCAACCAATCACCCCGGGCTGGAGGTAAATGAAAAACTGTTTTTT
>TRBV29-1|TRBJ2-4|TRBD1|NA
CSVGTGQNIQYF
TGCAGCGTAGGGACAGGGCAAAACATTCAGTACTTC
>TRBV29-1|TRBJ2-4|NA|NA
CSVGDREDIQYF
TGCAGCGTTGGAGACAGGGAGGACATTCAGTACTTC
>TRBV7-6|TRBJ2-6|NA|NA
CASSVIQGGGANVLTF
TGTGCCAGCAGCGTGATACAGGGCGGTGGGGCCAACGTCCTGACTTTC
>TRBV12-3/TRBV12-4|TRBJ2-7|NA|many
CASSFRGGSYEQYF
TGTGCCAGCAGTTTCCGTGGCGGCTCCTACGAGCAGTACTTC
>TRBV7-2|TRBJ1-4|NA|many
CASNRSEGGWEKLFF
TGTGCCAGCAACAGATCGGAGGGCGGATGGGAAAAACTGTTTTTT
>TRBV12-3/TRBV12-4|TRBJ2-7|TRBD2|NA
CASRGGLADYEQYF
TGTGCCAGCAGGGGGGGACTAGCGGATTACGAGCAGTACTTC
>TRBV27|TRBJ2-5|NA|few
CASSSGTLTYQETQYF
TGTGCCAGCAGTTCCGGGACCCTGACCTACCAAGAGACCCAGTACTTC
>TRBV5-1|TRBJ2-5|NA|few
CASSPSAGSVRETQYF
TGCGCCAGCAGCCCGTCGGCAGGTAGCGTGAGAGAGACCCAGTACTTC
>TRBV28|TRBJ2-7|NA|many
CASSTGTRGYGYEQYF
TGTGCCAGCAGCACCGGGACACGGGGGTACGGATACGAGCAGTACTTC
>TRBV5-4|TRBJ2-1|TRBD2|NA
CASSYGLADSRFYNEQFF
TGTGCCAGCAGCTATGGACTAGCGGATTCCCGCTTCTACAATGAGCAGTTCTTC
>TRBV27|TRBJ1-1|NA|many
CASSLWGGRTEAFF
TGTGCCAGCAGTTTATGGGGGGGCAGGACTGAAGCTTTCTTT
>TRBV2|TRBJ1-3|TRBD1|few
CASSTGGSNTIYF
TGTGCCAGCAGCACAGGGGGCTCGAACACCATATATTTT
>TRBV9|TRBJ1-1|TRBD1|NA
CASSSRRGGSTEAFF
TGTGCCAGCAGCTCCCGCAGGGGGGGATCCACTGAAGCTTTCTTT
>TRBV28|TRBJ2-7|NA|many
CASSPPPRGLEQYF
TGTGCCAGCAGTCCACCCCCTCGGGGACTCGAGCAGTACTTC
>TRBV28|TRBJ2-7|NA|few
CASSPPGSPSYEQYF
TGTGCCAGCAGTCCCCCCGGGAGTCCCTCCTACGAGCAGTACTTC
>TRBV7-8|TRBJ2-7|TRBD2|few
CASSLVSSGLSYEQYF
TGTGCCAGCAGCTTAGTGAGTAGCGGGCTCTCCTACGAGCAGTACTTC
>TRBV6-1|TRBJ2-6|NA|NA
CASSQGGFDGANVLTF
TGTGCCAGCAGTCAGGGGGGGTTCGATGGGGCCAACGTCCTGACTTTC
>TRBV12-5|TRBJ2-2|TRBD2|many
CASGPGGLAGGTGELFF
TGTGCTAGTGGCCCTGGAGGGCTAGCGGGAGGCACCGGGGAGCTGTTTTTT
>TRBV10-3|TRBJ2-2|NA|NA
CAISVDLSDTGELFF
TGTGCCATCAGTGTGGACCTCAGCGACACCGGGGAGCTGTTTTTT
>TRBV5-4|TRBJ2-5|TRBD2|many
CASSPSGDYQETQYF
TGTGCCAGCAGCCCTAGCGGGGACTACCAAGAGACCCAGTACTTC
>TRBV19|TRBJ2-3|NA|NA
CASSMGGDTQYF
TGTGCCAGTAGTATGGGGGGCGATACGCAGTATTTT
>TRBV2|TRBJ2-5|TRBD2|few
CASSESSGRQETQYF
TGTGCCAGCAGTGAAAGTAGCGGGAGACAAGAGACCCAGTACTTC
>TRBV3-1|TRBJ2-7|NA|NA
CASSQSPSEQYF
TGTGCCAGCAGCCAATCTCCCTCCGAGCAGTACTTC
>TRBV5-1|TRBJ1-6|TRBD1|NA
CASRKDRAGSPLHF
TGCGCCAGCAGAAAGGACAGGGCGGGTTCACCCCTCCACTTT
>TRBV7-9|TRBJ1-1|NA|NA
CASSLETGNTEAFF
TGTGCCAGCAGCCTAGAGACAGGGAACACTGAAGCTTTCTTT
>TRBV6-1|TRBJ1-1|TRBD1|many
CASSHKLLTGWPTEAFF
TGTGCCAGCAGTCACAAGCTTCTGACAGGGTGGCCCACTGAAGCTTTCTTT
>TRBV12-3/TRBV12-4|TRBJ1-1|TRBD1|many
CASKRRTGLTEAFF
TGTGCCAGCAAAAGGAGGACAGGGTTGACTGAAGCTTTCTTT
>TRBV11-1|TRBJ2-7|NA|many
CASSSPGPVLYEQYF
TGTGCCAGCAGCTCTCCGGGACCGGTCTTGTACGAGCAGTACTTC
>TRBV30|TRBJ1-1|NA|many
CAWRIPFENTEAFF
TGTGCCTGGAGGATCCCTTTTGAGAACACTGAAGCTTTCTTT
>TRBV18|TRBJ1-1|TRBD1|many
CATPIDDRGKAFF
TGTGCCACCCCGATCGACGACAGGGGCAAAGCTTTCTTT
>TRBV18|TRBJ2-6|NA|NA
CASSQSGASGANVLTF
TGTGCCAGCTCCCAGTCAGGGGCCTCTGGGGCCAACGTCCTGACTTTC
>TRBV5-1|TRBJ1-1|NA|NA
CASSLDVRGGAFF
TGCGCCAGCAGCTTGGATGTCCGAGGGGGAGCTTTCTTT
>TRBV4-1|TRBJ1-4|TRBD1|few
CASSQGRGQGKKLFF
TGCGCCAGCAGCCAAGGTCGGGGACAGGGTAAAAAACTGTTTTTT
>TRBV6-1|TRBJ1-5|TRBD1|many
CASSEPIADRGNQPQHF
TGTGCCAGCAGTGAACCAATAGCGGACAGGGGCAATCAGCCCCAGCATTTT
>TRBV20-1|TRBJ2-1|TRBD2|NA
CSARDPGTSSYNEQFF
TGCAGTGCTAGAGACCCCGGGACTAGCAGTTACAATGAGCAGTTCTTC
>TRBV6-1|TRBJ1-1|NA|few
CVSSHLTENTEAFF
TGTGTCAGCAGCCACTTGACTGAGAACACTGAAGCTTTCTTT
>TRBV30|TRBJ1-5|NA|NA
CAWSVDPNPHQPQHF
TGTGCCTGGAGTGTAGACCCAAACCCCCATCAGCCCCAGCATTTT